These T cell receptor beta chains were read from a single sample in a study of T cells after yellow fever vaccination. Using its own MiXCR run on the 5' RACE reads, TCRdb lists one record per CDR3 protein. The sample comprises 4,500 to 6,500 distinct CDR3 sequences, 6.5% of which are singletons, and 55% to 75% rests with the top ten. Sequences were derived from PBMCs, either bulk or a sorted T-cell subset (CD4+, CD8+, memory, or dextramer-sorted; not recorded which), sampled roughly 15 days after the first yellow fever vaccination. The receptors originated from a man between 18 and 35 years old who received the YFV17D yellow fever vaccine. The CDR3 runs from the conserved cysteine through the conserved F or W. Each record gives: V gene, J gene, D gene, clone size, CDR3 DNA, CDR3 protein. The D gene is left open where the match is weak. Size values are once, few and many counts, or a class for expanded clones, and some rows have none.

v_call: TRBV20-1
j_call: TRBJ2-3
d_call: TRBD2
clone_size: many
cdr3_nt: TGCAGTGCTAGAGGCGCGGGGGGCATGAATACGCAGTATTTT
cdr3_aa: CSARGAGGMNTQYF

v_call: TRBV5-1
j_call: TRBJ1-2
d_call: NA
clone_size: many
cdr3_nt: TGCGCCAGCAGCCCAGTCGGGGGCCCGGTGCATGGCTACACCTTC
cdr3_aa: CASSPVGGPVHGYTF

v_call: TRBV6-1
j_call: TRBJ1-2
d_call: NA
clone_size: many
cdr3_nt: TGTGCCAGCAGCAAACTCGCGACAACAGCTAACTATGGCTACACCTTC
cdr3_aa: CASSKLATTANYGYTF

v_call: TRBV6-6
j_call: TRBJ1-2
d_call: NA
clone_size: medium-sized
cdr3_nt: TGTGCCAGCAGTCCAAACTATGGCTACACCTTC
cdr3_aa: CASSPNYGYTF

v_call: TRBV12-3/TRBV12-4
j_call: TRBJ2-3
d_call: NA
clone_size: many
cdr3_nt: TGTGCCAGCAGTTTAGCTCTAGCGTTCGATACGCAGTATTTT
cdr3_aa: CASSLALAFDTQYF

v_call: TRBV3-1
j_call: TRBJ2-7
d_call: NA
clone_size: many
cdr3_nt: TGTGCCAGCAGCCAAGTAAGGGGAACCTCCTACGAGCAGTACTTC
cdr3_aa: CASSQVRGTSYEQYF

v_call: TRBV5-1
j_call: TRBJ1-6
d_call: NA
clone_size: NA
cdr3_nt: TGCGCCAGCAGCCCCCGGGGACCCGACAGTAGTTCACCCCTCCACTTT
cdr3_aa: CASSPRGPDSSSPLHF

v_call: TRBV20-1
j_call: TRBJ2-1
d_call: NA
clone_size: many
cdr3_nt: TGCAGTGCTAGTTCCCCGGGGAGGGGGTACAATGAGCAGTTCTTC
cdr3_aa: CSASSPGRGYNEQFF

v_call: TRBV11-2
j_call: TRBJ2-1
d_call: TRBD2
clone_size: many
cdr3_nt: TGTGCCAGCAGCTTAGAAGGGGCAGAGGCGGGGGGTGTGTACAATGAGCAGTTCTTC
cdr3_aa: CASSLEGAEAGGVYNEQFF

v_call: TRBV4-1
j_call: TRBJ2-1
d_call: TRBD1
clone_size: many
cdr3_nt: TGCGCCAGCAGCCACCAGGACAGGGCCTATGAGCAGTTCTTC
cdr3_aa: CASSHQDRAYEQFF

v_call: TRBV7-6
j_call: TRBJ2-7
d_call: TRBD1
clone_size: many
cdr3_nt: TGTGCCAGCAGCTTAGAGCAGGGGGTGAGGTACGAGCAGTACTTC
cdr3_aa: CASSLEQGVRYEQYF

v_call: TRBV10-3
j_call: TRBJ1-3
d_call: TRBD1
clone_size: medium-sized
cdr3_nt: TGTGCCACCCGGGACAGCAATTCTGGAAACACCATATATTTT
cdr3_aa: CATRDSNSGNTIYF

v_call: TRBV19
j_call: TRBJ1-5
d_call: TRBD1
clone_size: many
cdr3_nt: TGTGCCAGTAGTGTACCGGGACAGGGGGCTGGAGAGCCCCAGCATTTT
cdr3_aa: CASSVPGQGAGEPQHF

v_call: TRBV30
j_call: TRBJ1-3
d_call: NA
clone_size: many
cdr3_nt: TGTGCCTGGAAGACAGTGTCCTCTGGAAACACCATATATTTT
cdr3_aa: CAWKTVSSGNTIYF

v_call: TRBV5-4
j_call: TRBJ1-2
d_call: NA
clone_size: many
cdr3_nt: TGTGCCAGCAGCCCAGGGGCGGTAACTAGTGGCTACACCTTC
cdr3_aa: CASSPGAVTSGYTF

v_call: TRBV28
j_call: TRBJ2-2
d_call: NA
clone_size: many
cdr3_nt: TGTGCCAGCATAGGGCAGGGTCACGGGGAGCTGTTTTTT
cdr3_aa: CASIGQGHGELFF

v_call: TRBV7-2
j_call: TRBJ2-1
d_call: TRBD1
clone_size: many
cdr3_nt: TGTGCCAGCAGCCTCAGGAACAGGGGGCTATCCTACAATGAGCAGTTCTTC
cdr3_aa: CASSLRNRGLSYNEQFF

v_call: TRBV9
j_call: TRBJ2-5
d_call: NA
clone_size: medium-sized
cdr3_nt: TGTGCCAGCAGCGATTCGGGGGTCCAAGAGACCCAGTACTTC
cdr3_aa: CASSDSGVQETQYF

v_call: TRBV6-2/TRBV6-3
j_call: TRBJ1-1
d_call: TRBD1
clone_size: many
cdr3_nt: TGTGCCAGCAGTTGGACAGGGATGAACACTGAAGCTTTCTTT
cdr3_aa: CASSWTGMNTEAFF

v_call: TRBV12-3/TRBV12-4
j_call: TRBJ2-1
d_call: TRBD2
clone_size: medium-sized
cdr3_nt: TGTGCCAGCAGTTTCCTCGCGGGGGGGCCTTACAATGAGCAGTTCTTC
cdr3_aa: CASSFLAGGPYNEQFF

v_call: TRBV7-3
j_call: TRBJ1-1
d_call: NA
clone_size: many
cdr3_nt: TGTGCCAGCAGCTTACTGGGGGGCACTGAAGCTTTCTTT
cdr3_aa: CASSLLGGTEAFF

v_call: TRBV10-3
j_call: TRBJ1-1
d_call: NA
clone_size: many
cdr3_nt: TGTGCCATCAGTGACCGGGACACCTTGAACACTGAAGCTTTCTTT
cdr3_aa: CAISDRDTLNTEAFF

v_call: TRBV20-1
j_call: TRBJ2-2
d_call: TRBD1
clone_size: many
cdr3_nt: TGCAGTGCTAGTTACAGGGGATACCTACAAGAAAACACCGGGGAGCTGTTTTTT
cdr3_aa: CSASYRGYLQENTGELFF

v_call: TRBV3-1
j_call: TRBJ2-7
d_call: NA
clone_size: many
cdr3_nt: TGTGCCAGCAGCCAAGTTCAGGGAATCCCCTACGAGCAGTACTTC
cdr3_aa: CASSQVQGIPYEQYF

v_call: TRBV20-1
j_call: TRBJ1-1
d_call: NA
clone_size: many
cdr3_nt: TGCAGTGCTAGAGAGCCTGAAGCTTTCTTT
cdr3_aa: CSAREPEAFF

v_call: TRBV7-2
j_call: TRBJ1-5
d_call: NA
clone_size: many
cdr3_nt: TGTGCCAGCAGCTTTACAGGGATAAATCAGCCCCAGCATTTT
cdr3_aa: CASSFTGINQPQHF

v_call: TRBV7-9
j_call: TRBJ2-1
d_call: NA
clone_size: many
cdr3_nt: TGTGCCAGCAGCTTACTACAACTAGGAGGTGAGCAGTTCTTC
cdr3_aa: CASSLLQLGGEQFF

v_call: TRBV4-2
j_call: TRBJ1-5
d_call: NA
clone_size: many
cdr3_nt: TGTGCCAGCAGCCAAGACGATACAAGGGGGTGGCCCCAGCATTTT
cdr3_aa: CASSQDDTRGWPQHF